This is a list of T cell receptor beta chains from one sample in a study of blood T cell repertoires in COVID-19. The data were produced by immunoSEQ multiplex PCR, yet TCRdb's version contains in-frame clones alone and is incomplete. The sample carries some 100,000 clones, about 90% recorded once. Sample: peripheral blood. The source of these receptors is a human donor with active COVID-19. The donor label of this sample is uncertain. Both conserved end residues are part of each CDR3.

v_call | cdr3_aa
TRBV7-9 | CASSHEREANEKLFF
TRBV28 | CASSPIAETTTFSYEQYF
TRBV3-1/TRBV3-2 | CASSQGSRNTEAFF
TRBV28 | CAGSSAGANYEQFF
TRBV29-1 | CSLSSQVDEAFF
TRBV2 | CASSGARVDTQYF
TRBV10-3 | CAIGSGEINEQFF
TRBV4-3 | CASSQDDGGIYNEQFF
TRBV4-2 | CASSQVGQMNTEAFF
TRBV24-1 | CATRGLAGVNEQFF
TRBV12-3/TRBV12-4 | CASTFSGTGAAFF
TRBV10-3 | CAISVGVSNQPQHF
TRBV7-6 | CASSRQGVTEAFF
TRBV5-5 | CASSFDRGANTGELFF
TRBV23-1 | CASGNRDSGNTIYF
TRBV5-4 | CASSLQTGENSPLHF
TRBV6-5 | CASSRTGETQYF
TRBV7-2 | CASSQAGTVGSTF
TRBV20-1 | CSASKRIAETQYF
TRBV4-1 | CASSQGLAGLTYNEQFF
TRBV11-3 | CASSFSGSSGDEQFF
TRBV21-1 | CASSKVTTGDRSPYGYTF
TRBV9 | CASSVAPSGDAQYF
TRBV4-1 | CASSQIQTGLRDEAFF
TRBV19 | CASNPGYGYTF
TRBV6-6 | CASSPPRGGEVDTEAFF
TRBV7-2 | CASSSDGTNIETQYF
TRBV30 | CACNSGQGVSEQYF
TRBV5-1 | CASSYLLAGGPYNEQFF
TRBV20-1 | CSASLTAGGKLYNEQFF
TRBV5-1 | CASGPGTAYEQYF
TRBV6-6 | CASSRDREGSGNTIYF
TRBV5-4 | CASSPGTGFTEAFF
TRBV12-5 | CASGRSHSGGADTQYF
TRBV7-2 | CASSLDRDRGAEQYF
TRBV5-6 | CASSPRPDRGLRGNTIYF
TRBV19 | CASSRTVSGNTIYF
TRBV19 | CASREQGNQPQHF
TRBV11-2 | CASSLSEQGVYGYTF
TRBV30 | CAWSVSVWDRHSGNTIYF
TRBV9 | CASRSQGSGYTF
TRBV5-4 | CASSRDRDYGYTF
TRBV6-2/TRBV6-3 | CASSYSGRSNQPQHF
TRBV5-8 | CASSLANVAGGTDTQYF
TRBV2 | CASSERLYTDTQYF
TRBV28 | CASSFRSSGNTIYF
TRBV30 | CAWSLGQKSTDTQYF
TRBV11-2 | CASSSPPGVQEPEAFF
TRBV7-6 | CASSLAGTYTYEQYF
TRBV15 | CATSVGGILVLDQPQHF